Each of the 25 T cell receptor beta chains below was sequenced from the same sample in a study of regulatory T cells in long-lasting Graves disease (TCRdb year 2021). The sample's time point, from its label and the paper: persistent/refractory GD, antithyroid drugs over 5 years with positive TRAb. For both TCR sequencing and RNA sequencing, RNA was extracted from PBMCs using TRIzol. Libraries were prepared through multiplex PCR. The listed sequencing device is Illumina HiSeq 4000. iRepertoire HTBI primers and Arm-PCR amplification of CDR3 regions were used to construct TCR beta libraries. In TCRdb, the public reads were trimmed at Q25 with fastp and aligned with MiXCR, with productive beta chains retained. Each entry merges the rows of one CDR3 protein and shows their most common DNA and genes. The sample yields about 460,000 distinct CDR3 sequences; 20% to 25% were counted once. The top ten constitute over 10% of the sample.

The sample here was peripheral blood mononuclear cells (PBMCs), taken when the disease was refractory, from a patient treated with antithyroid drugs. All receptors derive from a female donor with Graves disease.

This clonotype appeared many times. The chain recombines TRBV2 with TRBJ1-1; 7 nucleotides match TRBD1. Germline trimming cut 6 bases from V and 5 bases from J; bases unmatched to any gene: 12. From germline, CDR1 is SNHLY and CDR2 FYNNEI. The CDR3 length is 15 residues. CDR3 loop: CASRDRSVGGTEAFF. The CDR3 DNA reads TGTGCCAGCAGGGACAGGTCGGTTGGGGGGACTGAAGCTTTCTTT.

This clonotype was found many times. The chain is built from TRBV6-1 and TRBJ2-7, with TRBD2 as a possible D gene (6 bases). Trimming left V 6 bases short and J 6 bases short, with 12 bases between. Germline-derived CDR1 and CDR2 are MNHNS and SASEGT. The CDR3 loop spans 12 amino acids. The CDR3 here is CASRGAGLEQYF. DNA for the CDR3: TGTGCCAGCAGGGGAGCGGGCCTCGAGCAGTACTTC.

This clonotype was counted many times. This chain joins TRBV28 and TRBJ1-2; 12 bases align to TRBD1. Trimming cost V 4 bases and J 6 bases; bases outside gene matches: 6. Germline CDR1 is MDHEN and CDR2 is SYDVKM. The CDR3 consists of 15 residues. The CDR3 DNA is TGTGCCAGCAGTTCCCGGGGACAGGGGGCCCATGGCTACACCTTC. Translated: CASSSRGQGAHGYTF.

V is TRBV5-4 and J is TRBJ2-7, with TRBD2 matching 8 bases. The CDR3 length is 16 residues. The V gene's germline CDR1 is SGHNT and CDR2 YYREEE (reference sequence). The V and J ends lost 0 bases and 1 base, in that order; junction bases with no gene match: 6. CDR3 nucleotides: TGTGCCAGCAGCTTGGGGGCTAGCGGGTATTCCTACGAGCAGTACTTC. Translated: CASSLGASGYSYEQYF.

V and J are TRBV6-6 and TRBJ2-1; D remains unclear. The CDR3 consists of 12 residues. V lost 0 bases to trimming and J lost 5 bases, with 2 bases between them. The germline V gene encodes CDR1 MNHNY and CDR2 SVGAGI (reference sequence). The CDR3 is CASSYSDNEQFF. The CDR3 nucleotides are TGTGCCAGCAGTTACTCGGACAATGAGCAGTTCTTC.

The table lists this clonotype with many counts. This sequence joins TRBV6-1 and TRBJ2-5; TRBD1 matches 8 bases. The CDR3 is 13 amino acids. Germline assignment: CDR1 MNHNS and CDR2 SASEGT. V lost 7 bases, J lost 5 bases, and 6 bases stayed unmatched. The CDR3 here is CASTRTGSETQYF. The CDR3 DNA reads TGTGCCAGCACTAGGACAGGGTCGGAGACCCAGTACTTC.

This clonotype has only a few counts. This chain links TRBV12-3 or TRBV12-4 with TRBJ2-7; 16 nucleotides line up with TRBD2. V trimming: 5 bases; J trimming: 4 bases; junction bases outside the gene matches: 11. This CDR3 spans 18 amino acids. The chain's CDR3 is CASSDGTSGRAGLYEQYF. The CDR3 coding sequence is TGTGCCAGCAGTGATGGGACTAGCGGGAGGGCCGGGTTGTACGAGCAGTACTTC.

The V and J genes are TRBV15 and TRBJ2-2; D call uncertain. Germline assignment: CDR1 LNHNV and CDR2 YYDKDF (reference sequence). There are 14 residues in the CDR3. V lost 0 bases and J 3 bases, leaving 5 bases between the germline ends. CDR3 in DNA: TGTGCCACCAGCAGAGATGCGGACACCGGGGAGCTGTTTTTT. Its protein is CATSRDADTGELFF.

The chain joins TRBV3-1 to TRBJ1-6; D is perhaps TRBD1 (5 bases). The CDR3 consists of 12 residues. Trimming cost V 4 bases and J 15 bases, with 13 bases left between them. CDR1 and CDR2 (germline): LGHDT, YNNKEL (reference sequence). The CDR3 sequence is CASSPDRGGLHF. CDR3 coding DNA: TGTGCCAGCAGCCCAGACCGGGGGGGCCTCCACTTT.

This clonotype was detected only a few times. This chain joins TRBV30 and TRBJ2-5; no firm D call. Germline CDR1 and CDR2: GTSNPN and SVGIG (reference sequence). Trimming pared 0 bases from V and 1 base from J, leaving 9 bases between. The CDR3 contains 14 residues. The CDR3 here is CAWSVLAFQETQYF. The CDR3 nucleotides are TGTGCCTGGAGTGTACTGGCATTCCAAGAGACCCAGTACTTC.

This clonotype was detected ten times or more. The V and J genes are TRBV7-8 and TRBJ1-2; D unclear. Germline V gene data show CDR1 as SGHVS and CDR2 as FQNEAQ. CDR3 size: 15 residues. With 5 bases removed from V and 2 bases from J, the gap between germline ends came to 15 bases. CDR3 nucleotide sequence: TGTGCCAGCAGCCCCGCCCCGGGCGAGAACTATGGCTACACCTTC. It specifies CASSPAPGENYGYTF.

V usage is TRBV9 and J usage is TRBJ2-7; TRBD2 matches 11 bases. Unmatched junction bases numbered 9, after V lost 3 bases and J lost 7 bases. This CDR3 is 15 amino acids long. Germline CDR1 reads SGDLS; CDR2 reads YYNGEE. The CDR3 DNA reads TGTGCCAGCAGCGGGGCTACTAGCGGGAGTAGTGAGCAGTACTTC. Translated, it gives CASSGATSGSSEQYF.

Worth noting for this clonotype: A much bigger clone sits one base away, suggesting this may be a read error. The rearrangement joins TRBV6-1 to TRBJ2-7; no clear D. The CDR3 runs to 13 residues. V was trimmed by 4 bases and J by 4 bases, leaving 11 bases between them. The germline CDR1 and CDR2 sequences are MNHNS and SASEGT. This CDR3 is CASSGRVPYEQYF. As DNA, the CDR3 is TGTGCCAGCAGTGGACGCGTTCCTTACGAGCAGTACTTC.

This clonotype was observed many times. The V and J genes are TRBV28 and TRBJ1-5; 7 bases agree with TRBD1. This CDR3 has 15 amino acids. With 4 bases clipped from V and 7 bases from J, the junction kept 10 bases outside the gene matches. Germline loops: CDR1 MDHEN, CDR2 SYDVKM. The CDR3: CASSSHRQGGQPQHF. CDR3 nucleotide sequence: TGTGCCAGCAGTTCACATCGACAGGGAGGACAGCCCCAGCATTTT.

The CDR3 loop is CASSLGGTNEQFF. The CDR3 nucleotides read TGTGCCAGCAGTTTAGGAGGGACGAATGAGCAGTTCTTC. V gene TRBV28 combines with J gene TRBJ2-1; a possible D gene is TRBD2 (6 bases). In germline, CDR1 is MDHEN, CDR2 SYDVKM. V was pared by 2 bases and J by 7 bases, with 9 bases between. The CDR3 totals 13 residues.

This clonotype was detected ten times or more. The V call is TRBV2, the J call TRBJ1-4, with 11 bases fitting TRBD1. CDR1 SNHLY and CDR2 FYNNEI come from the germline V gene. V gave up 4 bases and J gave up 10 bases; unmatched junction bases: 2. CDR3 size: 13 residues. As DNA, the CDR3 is TGTGCCAGCAGTGCGGGACAGGGGGGAAAACTGTTTTTT. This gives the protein CASSAGQGGKLFF.

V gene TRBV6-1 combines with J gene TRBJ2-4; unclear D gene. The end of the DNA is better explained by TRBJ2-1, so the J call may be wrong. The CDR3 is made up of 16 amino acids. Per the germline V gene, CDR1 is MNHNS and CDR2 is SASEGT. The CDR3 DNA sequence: TGTGCCAGCAGTGAAGAGTTTTTGATGCACCCTAGGGAGCAGTTCTTC. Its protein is CASSEEFLMHPREQFF.

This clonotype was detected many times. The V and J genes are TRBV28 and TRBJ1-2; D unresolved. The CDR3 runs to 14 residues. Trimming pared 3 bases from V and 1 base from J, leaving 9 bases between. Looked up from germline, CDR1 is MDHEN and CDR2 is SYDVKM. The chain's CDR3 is CASSLEAFNYGYTF. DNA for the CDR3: TGTGCCAGCAGTTTGGAGGCGTTTAACTATGGCTACACCTTC.

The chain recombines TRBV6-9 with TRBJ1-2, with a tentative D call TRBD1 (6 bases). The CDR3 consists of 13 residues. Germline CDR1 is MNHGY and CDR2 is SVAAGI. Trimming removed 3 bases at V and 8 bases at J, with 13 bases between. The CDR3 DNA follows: TGTGCCAGCAGTTACTCGAAAGGACAGGGCTACACCTTC. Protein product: CASSYSKGQGYTF.

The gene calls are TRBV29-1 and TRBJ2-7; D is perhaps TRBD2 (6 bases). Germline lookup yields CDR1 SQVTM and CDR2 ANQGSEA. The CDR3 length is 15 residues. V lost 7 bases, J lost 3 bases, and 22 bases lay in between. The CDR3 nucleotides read TGCAGCGCCCAGGGCGGCTGGGGGAGGCTCTACGAGCAGTACTTC. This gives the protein CSAQGGWGRLYEQYF.

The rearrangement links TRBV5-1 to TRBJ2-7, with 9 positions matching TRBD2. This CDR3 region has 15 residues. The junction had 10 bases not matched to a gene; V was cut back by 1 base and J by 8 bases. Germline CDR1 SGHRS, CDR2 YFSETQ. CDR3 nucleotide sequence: TGCGCCAGCAGCTTGCGACCGGGACTAGCAGACAAGCAGTACTTC. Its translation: CASSLRPGLADKQYF.

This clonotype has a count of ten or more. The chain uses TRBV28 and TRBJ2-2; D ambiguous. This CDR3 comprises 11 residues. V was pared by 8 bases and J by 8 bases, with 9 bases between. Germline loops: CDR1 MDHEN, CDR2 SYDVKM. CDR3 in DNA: TGTGCCAGCCGGCGCGTTGGGGAGCTGTTTTTT. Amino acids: CASRRVGELFF.

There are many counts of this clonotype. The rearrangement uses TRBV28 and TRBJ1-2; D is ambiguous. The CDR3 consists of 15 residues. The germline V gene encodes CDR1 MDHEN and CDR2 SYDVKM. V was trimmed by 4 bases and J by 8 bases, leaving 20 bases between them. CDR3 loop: CASSSPIYSALGYTF. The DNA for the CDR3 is TGTGCCAGCAGTTCACCCATCTACAGCGCCCTGGGCTACACCTTC.

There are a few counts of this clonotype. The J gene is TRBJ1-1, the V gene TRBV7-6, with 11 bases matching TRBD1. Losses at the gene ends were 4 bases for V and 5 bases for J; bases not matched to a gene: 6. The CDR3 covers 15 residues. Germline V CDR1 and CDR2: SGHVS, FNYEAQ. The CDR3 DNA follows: TGTGCCAGCAGCTCTCTACGGGACAGGGGGACTGAAGCTTTCTTT. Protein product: CASSSLRDRGTEAFF.

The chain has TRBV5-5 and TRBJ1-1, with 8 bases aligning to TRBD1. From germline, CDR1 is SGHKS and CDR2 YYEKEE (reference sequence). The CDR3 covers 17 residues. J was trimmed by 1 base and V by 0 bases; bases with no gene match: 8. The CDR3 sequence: CASSLAPTGQANTEAFF. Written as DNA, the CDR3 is TGTGCCAGCAGCTTGGCCCCTACGGGACAGGCGAACACTGAAGCTTTCTTT.